The clone carrying this T cell receptor (beta chain) was seen repeatedly, ten times or more. The sample originates from a study of identical twins. TCRdb used MiXCR to reprocess the 5' RACE reads, holding one entry per CDR3 protein. Of about 240,000 distinct CDR3 sequences in the sample, about 10% were seen once. The sequencing input was memory T cells sorted from blood. The sequence came from a man in his fifties or sixties in good health.

CDR3 bases: TGTGCCACCAGTGACATCAGAAATGAGCAGTTCTTC. Translating it yields CATSDIRNEQFF. This chain connects TRBV24-1 to TRBJ2-1; the D is unclear. Deletions cut 4 bases from V and 7 bases from J, with 7 bases between. The length of the CDR3 is 12 residues. Germline V gene data show CDR1 as KGHDR and CDR2 as SFDVKD.